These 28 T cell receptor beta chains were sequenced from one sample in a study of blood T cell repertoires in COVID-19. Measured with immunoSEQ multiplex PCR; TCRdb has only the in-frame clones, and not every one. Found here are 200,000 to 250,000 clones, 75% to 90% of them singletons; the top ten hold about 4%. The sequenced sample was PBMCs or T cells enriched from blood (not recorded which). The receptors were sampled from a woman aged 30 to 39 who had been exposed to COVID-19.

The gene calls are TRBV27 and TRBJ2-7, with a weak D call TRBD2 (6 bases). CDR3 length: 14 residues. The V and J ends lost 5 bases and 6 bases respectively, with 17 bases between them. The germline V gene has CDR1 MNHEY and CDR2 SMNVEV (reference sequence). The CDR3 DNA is TGTGCCAGCAGTCCCCGGGGGAATAGAGTCGAGCAGTACTTC. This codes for CASSPRGNRVEQYF.

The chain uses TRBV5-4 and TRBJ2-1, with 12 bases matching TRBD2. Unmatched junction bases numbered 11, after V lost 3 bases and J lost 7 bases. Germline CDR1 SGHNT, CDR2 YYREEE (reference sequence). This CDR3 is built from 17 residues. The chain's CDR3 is CASSWAPGLAGPNEQFF. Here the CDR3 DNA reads TGTGCCAGCAGCTGGGCGCCGGGACTAGCGGGCCCTAATGAGCAGTTCTTC.

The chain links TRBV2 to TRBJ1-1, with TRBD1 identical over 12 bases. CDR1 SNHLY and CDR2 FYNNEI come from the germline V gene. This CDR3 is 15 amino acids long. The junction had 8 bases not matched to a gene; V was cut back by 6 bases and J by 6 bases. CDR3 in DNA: TGTGCCAGCAGCCGGGACAGGGGGCGCGGGGCTGAAGCTTTCTTT. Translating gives CASSRDRGRGAEAFF. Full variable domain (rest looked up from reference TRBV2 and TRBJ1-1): EPEVTQTPSHQVTQMGQEVILRCVPISNHLYFYWYRQILGQKVEFLVSFYNNEISEKSEIFDDQFSVERPDGSNFTLKIRSTKLEDSAMYFCASSRDRGRGAEAFFGQGTRLTVV.

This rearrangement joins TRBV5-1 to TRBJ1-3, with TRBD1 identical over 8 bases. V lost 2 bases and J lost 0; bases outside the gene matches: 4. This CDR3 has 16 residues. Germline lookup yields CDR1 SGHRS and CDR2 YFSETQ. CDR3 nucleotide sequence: TGCGCCAGCAGCTTAACCGGGACAGGCTCTGGAAACACCATATATTTT. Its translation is CASSLTGTGSGNTIYF.

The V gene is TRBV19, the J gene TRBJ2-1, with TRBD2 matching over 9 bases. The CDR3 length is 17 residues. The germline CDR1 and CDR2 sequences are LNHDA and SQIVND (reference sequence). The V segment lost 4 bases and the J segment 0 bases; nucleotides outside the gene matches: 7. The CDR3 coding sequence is TGTGCCAGTAGTACGGCGGGAGGGGGTAGCTCCTACAATGAGCAGTTCTTC. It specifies CASSTAGGGSSYNEQFF.

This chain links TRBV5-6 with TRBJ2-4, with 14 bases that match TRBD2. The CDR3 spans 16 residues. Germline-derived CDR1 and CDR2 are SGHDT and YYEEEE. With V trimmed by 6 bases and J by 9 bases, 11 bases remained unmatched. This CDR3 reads CASTPRGLAGGGIQYF. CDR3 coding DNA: TGTGCCAGCACCCCCCGAGGACTAGCGGGAGGCGGCATTCAGTACTTC.

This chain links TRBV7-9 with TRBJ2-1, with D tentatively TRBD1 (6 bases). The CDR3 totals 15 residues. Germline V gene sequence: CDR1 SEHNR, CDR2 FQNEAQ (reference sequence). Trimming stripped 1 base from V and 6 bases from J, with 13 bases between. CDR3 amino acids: CASSLDRVRSNEQFF. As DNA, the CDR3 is TGTGCCAGCAGCTTAGACAGGGTAAGGTCCAATGAGCAGTTCTTC.

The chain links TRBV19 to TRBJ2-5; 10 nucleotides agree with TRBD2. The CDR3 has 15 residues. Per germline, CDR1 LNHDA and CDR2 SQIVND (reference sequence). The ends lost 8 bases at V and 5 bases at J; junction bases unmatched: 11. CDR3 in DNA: TGTGCCAGTTCGGCTAGCGGGAGTCTTTGGGAGACCCAGTACTTC. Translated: CASSASGSLWETQYF.

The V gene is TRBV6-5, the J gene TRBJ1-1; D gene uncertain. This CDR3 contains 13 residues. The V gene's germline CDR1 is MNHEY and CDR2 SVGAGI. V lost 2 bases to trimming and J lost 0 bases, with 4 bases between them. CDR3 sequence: CASSYAMNTEAFF. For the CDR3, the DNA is TGTGCCAGCAGTTACGCGATGAACACTGAAGCTTTCTTT.

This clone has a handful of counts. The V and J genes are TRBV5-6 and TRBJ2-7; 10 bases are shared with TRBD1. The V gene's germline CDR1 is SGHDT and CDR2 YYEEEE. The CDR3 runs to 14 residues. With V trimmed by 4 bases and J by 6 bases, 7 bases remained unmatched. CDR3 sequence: CASSRTGGTFEQYF. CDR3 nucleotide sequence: TGTGCCAGCAGCAGGACAGGGGGGACATTCGAGCAGTACTTC.

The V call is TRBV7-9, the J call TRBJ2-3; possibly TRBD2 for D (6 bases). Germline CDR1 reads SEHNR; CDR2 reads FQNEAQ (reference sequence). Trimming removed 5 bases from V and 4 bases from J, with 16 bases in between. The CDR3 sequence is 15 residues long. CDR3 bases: TGTGCCAGCAGCCCTATCCGACTAGGAGCAGATACGCAGTATTTT. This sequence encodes CASSPIRLGADTQYF.

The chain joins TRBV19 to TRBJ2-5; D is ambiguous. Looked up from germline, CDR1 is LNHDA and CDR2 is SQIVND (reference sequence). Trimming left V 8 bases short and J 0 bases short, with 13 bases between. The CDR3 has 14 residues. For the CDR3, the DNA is TGTGCCAGTGGCCCTTCCTTGGACCAAGAGACCCAGTACTTC. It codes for CASGPSLDQETQYF.

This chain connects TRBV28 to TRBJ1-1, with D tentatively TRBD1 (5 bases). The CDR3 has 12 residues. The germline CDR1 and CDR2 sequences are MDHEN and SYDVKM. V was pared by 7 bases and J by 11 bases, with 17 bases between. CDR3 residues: CASTSGGSSAFF. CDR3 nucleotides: TGTGCCAGCACCTCTGGGGGGAGCTCCGCTTTCTTT.

The CDR3 DNA is TGTGCCAGCAGATCGCTGGTAGGGACAAACCAGTACTTC. Amino acid sequence: CASRSLVGTNQYF. V gene TRBV2 combines with J gene TRBJ2-7, with D possibly matching TRBD1 (6 bases). The CDR3 totals 13 residues. Per the germline V gene, CDR1 is SNHLY and CDR2 is FYNNEI. V was shortened by 6 bases and J by 10 bases, with 19 bases between the two germline ends. Full variable domain (outside the CDR3, taken from reference TRBV2 and TRBJ2-7): EPEVTQTPSHQVTQMGQEVILRCVPISNHLYFYWYRQILGQKVEFLVSFYNNEISEKSEIFDDQFSVERPDGSNFTLKIRSTKLEDSAMYFCASRSLVGTNQYFGPGTRLTVT.

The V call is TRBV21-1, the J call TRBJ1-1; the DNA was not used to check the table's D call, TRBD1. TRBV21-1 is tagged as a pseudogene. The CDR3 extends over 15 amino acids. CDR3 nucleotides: TGTGCCAGCAGCTTTCACAGGGGGTGGAACACTGAAGCTTTCTTT. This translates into CASSFHRGWNTEAFF.

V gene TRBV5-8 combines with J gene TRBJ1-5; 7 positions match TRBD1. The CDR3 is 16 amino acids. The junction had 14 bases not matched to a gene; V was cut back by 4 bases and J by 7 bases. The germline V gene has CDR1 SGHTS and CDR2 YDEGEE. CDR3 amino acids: CASSRRQGVSGQPQHF. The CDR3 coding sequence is TGTGCCAGCAGCCGCCGACAGGGAGTCTCGGGACAGCCCCAGCATTTT.

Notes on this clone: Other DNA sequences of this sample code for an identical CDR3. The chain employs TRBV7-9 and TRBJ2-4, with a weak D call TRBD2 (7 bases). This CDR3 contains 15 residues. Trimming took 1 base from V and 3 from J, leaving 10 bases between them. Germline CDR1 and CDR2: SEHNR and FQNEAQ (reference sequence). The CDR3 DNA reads TGTGCCAGCAGCTTAGGCGGGGGCAGCAAAAACATTCAGTACTTC. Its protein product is CASSLGGGSKNIQYF. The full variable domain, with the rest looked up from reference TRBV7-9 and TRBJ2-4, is DTGVSQNPRHKITKRGQNVTFRCDPISEHNRLYWYRQTLGQGPEFLTYFQNEAQLEKSRLLSDRFSAERPKGSFSTLEIQRTEQGDSAMYLCASSLGGGSKNIQYFGAGTRLSVL.

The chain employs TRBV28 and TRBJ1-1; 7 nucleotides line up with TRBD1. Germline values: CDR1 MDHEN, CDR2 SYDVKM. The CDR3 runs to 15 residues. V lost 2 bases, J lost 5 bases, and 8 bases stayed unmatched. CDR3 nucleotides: TGTGCCAGCAGTTTACCTCTGGACAGGAAAACTGAAGCTTTCTTT. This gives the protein CASSLPLDRKTEAFF.

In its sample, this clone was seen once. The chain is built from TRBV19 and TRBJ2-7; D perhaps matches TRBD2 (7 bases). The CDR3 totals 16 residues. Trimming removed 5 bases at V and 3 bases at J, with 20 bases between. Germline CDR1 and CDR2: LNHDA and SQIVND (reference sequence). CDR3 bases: TGTGCCAGTAGTCCCCGGAGGGAGGGGGGCCGCTACGAGCAGTACTTC. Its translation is CASSPRREGGRYEQYF.

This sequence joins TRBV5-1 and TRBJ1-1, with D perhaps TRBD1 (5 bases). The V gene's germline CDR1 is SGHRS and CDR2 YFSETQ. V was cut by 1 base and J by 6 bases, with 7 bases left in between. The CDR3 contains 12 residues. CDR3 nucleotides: TGCGCCAGCAGCTTGAAGGGGTCTGAAGCTTTCTTT. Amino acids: CASSLKGSEAFF.

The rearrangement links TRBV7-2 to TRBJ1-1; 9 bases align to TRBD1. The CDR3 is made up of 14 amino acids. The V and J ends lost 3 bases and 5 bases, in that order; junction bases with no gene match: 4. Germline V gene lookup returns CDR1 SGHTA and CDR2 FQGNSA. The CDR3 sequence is CASSFTGGKTEAFF. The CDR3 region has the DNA TGTGCCAGCAGCTTCACAGGGGGCAAAACTGAAGCTTTCTTT.

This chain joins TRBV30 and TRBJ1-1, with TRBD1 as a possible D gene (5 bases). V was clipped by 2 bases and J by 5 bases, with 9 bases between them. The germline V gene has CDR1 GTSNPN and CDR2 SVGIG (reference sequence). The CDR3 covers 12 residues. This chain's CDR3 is CAWSFGGTEAFF. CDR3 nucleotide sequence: TGTGCCTGGAGTTTCGGGGGGACTGAAGCTTTCTTT.

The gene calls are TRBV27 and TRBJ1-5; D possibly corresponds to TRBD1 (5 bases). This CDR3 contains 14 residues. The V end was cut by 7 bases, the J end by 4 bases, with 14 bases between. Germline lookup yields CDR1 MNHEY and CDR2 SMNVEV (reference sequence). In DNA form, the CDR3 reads TGTGCCAGCACCCAGTCGGGGGGGAATCAGCCCCAGCATTTT. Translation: CASTQSGGNQPQHF.

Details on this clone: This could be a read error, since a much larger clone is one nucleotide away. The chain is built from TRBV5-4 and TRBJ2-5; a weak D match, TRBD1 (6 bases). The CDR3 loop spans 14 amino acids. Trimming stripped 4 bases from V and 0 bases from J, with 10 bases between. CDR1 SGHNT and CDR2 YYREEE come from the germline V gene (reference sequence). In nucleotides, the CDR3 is TGTGCCAGCAGCCTAGGGACAAACCAAGAGACCCAGTACTTC. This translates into CASSLGTNQETQYF.

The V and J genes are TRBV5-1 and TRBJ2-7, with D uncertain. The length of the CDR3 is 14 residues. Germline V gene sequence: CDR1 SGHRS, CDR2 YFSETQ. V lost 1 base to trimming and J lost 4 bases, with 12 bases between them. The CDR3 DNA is TGCGCCAGCAGCTTGTCCCTCGGTCGATACGAGCAGTACTTC. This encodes CASSLSLGRYEQYF.

CDR3 protein: CAWSMTGSAKNIQYF. The CDR3 DNA sequence: TGTGCCTGGAGTATGACAGGGTCGGCCAAAAACATTCAGTACTTC. The chain employs TRBV30 and TRBJ2-4; 7 bases line up with TRBD1. The CDR3 has 15 amino acids. Germline CDR1 GTSNPN, CDR2 SVGIG (reference sequence). J gave up 1 base and V 2 bases, and 5 bases lay outside the gene matches.

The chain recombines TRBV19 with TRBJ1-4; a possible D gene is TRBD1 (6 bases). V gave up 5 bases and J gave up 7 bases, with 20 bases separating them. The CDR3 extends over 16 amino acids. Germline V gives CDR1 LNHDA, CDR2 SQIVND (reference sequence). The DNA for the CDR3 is TGTGCCAGTAGTCCCCGAGGGGGGGCCTGGGGTGAAAAACTGTTTTTT. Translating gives CASSPRGGAWGEKLFF.

The CDR3, as DNA: TGTGCCAGTGGACTAGCGCCATTTTACGAGCAGTACTTC. It translates to CASGLAPFYEQYF. The rearrangement links TRBV11-1 to TRBJ2-7; 9 bases map to TRBD2. Trimming cost V 9 bases and J 4 bases; bases outside gene matches: 7. Germline assignment: CDR1 SGHAT and CDR2 FQDESV (reference sequence). This CDR3 spans 13 amino acids.